This T cell receptor (beta chain) originates from a study of T cell repertoires in cytomegalovirus infection. Whole-study findings and limits: The ex vivo response was dominated by HLA-C-restricted CMV-specific TCR beta clonotypes.

This clonotype has just a few counts. Its antigen is as yet unknown. V dropped 7 bases and J dropped 7 bases, with 17 bases sitting between them. CDR1 is DFQATT, CDR2 SNEGSKA, per germline (reference sequence). The CDR3 covers 13 residues. One entry per CDR3 protein, called by TCRdb with MiXCR from the reads. The sample holds some 700,000 distinct CDR3 sequences; 35% are singletons and the top ten take under 3.5%. V gene TRBV20-1 combines with J gene TRBJ1-5; D is unresolved. The clonotype comes from a human donor in good health (CMV status not recorded). Some clones in this sample may be carry-over from other donors' samples. Sequencing input: PBMCs. This CDR3 is CSVVGAAVQPQHF. In DNA, the CDR3 is TGCAGTGTCGTAGGAGCGGCTGTCCAGCCCCAGCATTTT.